The entry below describes one T cell receptor beta chain. The sample holds one count of this clone. Its antigen is not yet known. No base quality values were provided; no much bigger clone lies one nucleotide off. The source of the sample is a study of OX40 agonist ivuxolimab in advanced cancers. Some background on the complete study: The costimulatory receptor OX40 (CD134) was targeted by ivuxolimab, a fully human IgG2 agonistic monoclonal antibody. In the dose-escalation cohort, roughly 82% of patients were male, and the mean age was around 65 years with a range of roughly 20 to 80. Intravenous ivuxolimab was administered to patients every 2 weeks at six dose levels: 0.01, 0.1, 0.3, 1.5, 3 and 10 mg/kg. Patients were allowed to have had prior anti-PD-1, anti-PD-L1 or anti-CTLA-4 therapy, and around two fifths of the dose-escalation patients had been treated with checkpoint inhibitors. The monotherapy dose-escalation portion (N of about 50 patients) of the phase I ivuxolimab trial is reported in the paper. Of the roughly 52 dose-escalation patients, hepatocellular carcinoma was present in approximately 20, melanoma in roughly 15, renal cell carcinoma in 9 and head and neck cancer in 9. Partial responses occurred in three dose-escalation patients, of whom one had hepatocellular carcinoma and two had cutaneous melanoma. The point of sequencing TCRbeta in the periphery was to test whether ivuxolimab changed TCR sequence diversity and drove clonal T-cell expansion.

Including the terminal cysteine and phenylalanine, the CDR3 comprises 17 residues. The retained sequence is limited to the CDR3, 51 bases, with the frame set at the first base. The germline V gene provides CDR1 SGHDN and CDR2 FVKESK. V lost 1 base and J lost 1 base; the stretch between them is 17 bases long. Points the paper makes about the study in general: Clonal expansion of both CD4+ and CD8+ blood T cells was observed from baseline to week 6 at doses 0.1 to 3.0 mg/kg. The antigen specificity of the clonally expanded peripheral T cells was not determined. Low levels of normalized T-cell clonal expansion were also seen in some patients who did not respond. Partial responders in the 0.1-3.0 mg/kg groups had among the lowest normalized peripheral clonal expansion, especially among CD8+ T cells. After ivuxolimab, expanded clones were on average more numerous among CD8+ T cells than among CD4+ T cells.

To sequence the TCRbeta CDR3 region, genomic DNA was isolated from the sorted cells. The immunoSEQ Assay was used to sequence the TCRbeta CDR3 regions. Here the immuneACCESS table is served through TCRdb, limited to in-frame sequences with V and J called. Missing clones are a known gap in these copies; in checked studies unresolved V genes cover under half, and the rest lacks a known reason. The sample table shows fewer than 55,000 clones, and about 86% are seen once. Together, the top ten hold approximately 1.7% of the sample. The trial excluded patients who had a history of autoimmune disease or who were on systemic immunosuppression. Peripheral blood for TCR sequencing was collected from all dose cohorts at baseline, on cycle 4 day 1, and on cycle 7 day 1. Samples were obtained from an open-label, multicenter, first-in-human phase I dose-escalation trial of ivuxolimab. Adults with locally advanced or metastatic melanoma, renal cell carcinoma, hepatocellular carcinoma or head and neck squamous cell carcinoma were enrolled in the trial. Before TCR sequencing, CD4+ and CD8+ T cells were separately sorted from peripheral blood.

The sequence was collected from an adult with an advanced solid tumor such as melanoma, head and neck, liver or kidney cancer. The sample was CD4+ or CD8+ T cells sorted from blood, taken in a trial of the OX40 agonist ivuxolimab. Recombination joined TRBV14 with TRBJ2-7; there is no confident call for the D gene. The CDR3 protein is CASSQGGSSLLSYEQYF. The DNA is TGTGCCAGCAGCCAAGGAGGATCTTCACTCCTTTCCTACGAGCAGTACTTC.